This T cell receptor (beta chain) was captured in a study of shared clonotypes between healthy human individuals. CD8 cells classed as naive were CD45RO-negative and positively selected for CCR7, excluding terminally differentiated effector memory CD45RA+ cells. On sorted subsets, replicate PCRs used 200 to 250 ng DNA, or about 33,000 T cell genomes. Original processing notes: Filtering differed, since immunoSEQ gave only junction sequences and no quality scores. The protocol was immunoSEQ multiplex PCR, while the TCRdb copy is restricted to in-frame clones and leaves out a portion. From that table come the V and J calls and clone size; the DNA was used to work out D and trimming. Of around 1,900,000 clones listed, just under 95% are singletons. Study observations and caveats: Estimated richness values were generally larger in naive subsets than in memory subsets. About 5% was the fraction of naive CD4 clonotypes found shared across four donors.

The ends lost 5 bases at V and 3 bases at J; junction bases unmatched: 2. This CDR3 region has 14 residues. Per germline, CDR1 SEHNR and CDR2 FQNEAQ (reference sequence). For this clone: Its antigen is unknown.

The sample was naive CD8+ T cells from PBMCs. The TCR comes from a man aged 18-30 years in good health. Some clones in this sample may be carry-over from other donors' samples. The rearrangement joins TRBV7-9 to TRBJ1-4; 8 nucleotides align to TRBD1. In DNA, the CDR3 is TGTGCCAGCAGCCAGACAGGGGCTAATGAAAAACTGTTTTTT. Translation: CASSQTGANEKLFF. Together with reference TRBV7-9 and TRBJ1-4, the CDR3 gives the full variable domain: DTGVSQNPRHKITKRGQNVTFRCDPISEHNRLYWYRQTLGQGPEFLTYFQNEAQLEKSRLLSDRFSAERPKGSFSTLEIQRTEQGDSAMYLCASSQTGANEKLFFGSGTQLSVL.